This T cell receptor beta chain was retrieved from a study of cytomegalovirus exposure and HLA in healthy donors. Background on the study: Earlier, roughly 180 million T cells were analyzed, and 95 million to 140 million unique TCR beta sequences were found among them.

Germline V gene lookup returns CDR1 SGHNT and CDR2 YYREEE (reference sequence). The V segment lost 2 bases and the J segment 5 bases; nucleotides outside the gene matches: 6. The CDR3 contains 16 residues. The PCR employed 60 Vbeta primers together with 13 Jbeta primers. The table came from immunoSEQ multiplex PCR; TCRdb's copy has only in-frame clones and leaves some out. The sample has 150,000 to 200,000 clones; around 78% are singletons. This receptor was identified in a woman in her 40s in good health and CMV-seronegative. V usage is TRBV5-4 and J usage is TRBJ2-5; 13 positions match TRBD2. Sample: PBMCs. For the CDR3, the DNA is TGTGCCAGCAGCTTTGGGGCGACTAGCGGGAGGGAGACCCAGTACTTC. Protein sequence: CASSFGATSGRETQYF. The variable domain in full, completed from reference TRBV5-4 and TRBJ2-5, reads ETGVTQSPTHLIKTRGQQVTLRCSSQSGHNTVSWYQQALGQGPQFIFQYYREEENGRGNFPPRFSGLQFPNYSSELNVNALELDDSALYLCASSFGATSGRETQYFGPGTRLLVL.